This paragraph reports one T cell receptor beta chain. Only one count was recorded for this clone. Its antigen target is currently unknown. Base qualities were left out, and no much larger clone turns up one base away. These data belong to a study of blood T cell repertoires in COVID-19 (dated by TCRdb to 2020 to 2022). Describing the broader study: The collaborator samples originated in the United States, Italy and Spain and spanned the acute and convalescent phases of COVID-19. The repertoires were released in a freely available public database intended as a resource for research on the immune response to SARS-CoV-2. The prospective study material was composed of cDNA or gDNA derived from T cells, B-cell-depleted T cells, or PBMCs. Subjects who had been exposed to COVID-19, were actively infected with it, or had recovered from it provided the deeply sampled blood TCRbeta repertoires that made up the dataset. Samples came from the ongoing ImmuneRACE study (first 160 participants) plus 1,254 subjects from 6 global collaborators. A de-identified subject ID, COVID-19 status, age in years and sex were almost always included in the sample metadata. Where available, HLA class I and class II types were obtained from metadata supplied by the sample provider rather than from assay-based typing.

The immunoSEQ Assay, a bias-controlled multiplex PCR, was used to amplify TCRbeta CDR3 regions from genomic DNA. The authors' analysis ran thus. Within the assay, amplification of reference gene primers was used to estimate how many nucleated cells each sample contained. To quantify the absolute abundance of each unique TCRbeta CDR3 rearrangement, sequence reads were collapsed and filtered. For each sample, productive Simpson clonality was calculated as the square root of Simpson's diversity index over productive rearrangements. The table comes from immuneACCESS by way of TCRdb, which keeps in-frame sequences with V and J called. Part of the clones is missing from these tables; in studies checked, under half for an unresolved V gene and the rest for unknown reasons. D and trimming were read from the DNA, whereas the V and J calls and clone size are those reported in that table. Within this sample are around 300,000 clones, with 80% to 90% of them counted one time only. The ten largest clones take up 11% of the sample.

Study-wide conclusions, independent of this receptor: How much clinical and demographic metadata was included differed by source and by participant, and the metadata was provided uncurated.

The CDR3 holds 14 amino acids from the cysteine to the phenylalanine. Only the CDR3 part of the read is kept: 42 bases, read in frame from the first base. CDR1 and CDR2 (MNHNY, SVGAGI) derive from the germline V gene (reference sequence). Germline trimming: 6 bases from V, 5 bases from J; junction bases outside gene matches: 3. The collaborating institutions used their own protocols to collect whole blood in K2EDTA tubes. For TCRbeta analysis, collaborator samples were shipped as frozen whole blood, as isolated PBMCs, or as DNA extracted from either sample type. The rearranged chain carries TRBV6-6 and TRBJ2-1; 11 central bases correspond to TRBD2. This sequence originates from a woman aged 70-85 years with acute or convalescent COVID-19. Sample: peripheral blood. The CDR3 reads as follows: CASRTSGGDNEQFF. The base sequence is TGTGCCAGCAGAACTAGCGGGGGTGACAATGAGCAGTTCTTC.